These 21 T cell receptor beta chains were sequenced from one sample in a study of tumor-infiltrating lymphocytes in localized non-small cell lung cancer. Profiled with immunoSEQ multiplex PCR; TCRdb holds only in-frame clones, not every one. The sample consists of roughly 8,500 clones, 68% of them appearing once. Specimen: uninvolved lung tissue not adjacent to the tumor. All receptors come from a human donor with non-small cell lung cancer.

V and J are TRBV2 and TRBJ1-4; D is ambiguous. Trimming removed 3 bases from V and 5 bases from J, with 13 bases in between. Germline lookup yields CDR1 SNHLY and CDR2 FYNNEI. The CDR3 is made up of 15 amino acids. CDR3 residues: CASSDPEAGNEKLFF. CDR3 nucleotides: TGTGCCAGCAGTGACCCCGAGGCTGGAAATGAAAAACTGTTTTTT.

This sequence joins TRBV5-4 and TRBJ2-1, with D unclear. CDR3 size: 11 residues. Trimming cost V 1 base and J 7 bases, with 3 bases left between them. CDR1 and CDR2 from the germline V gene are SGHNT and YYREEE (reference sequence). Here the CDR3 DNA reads TGTGCCAGCAGCTTGTCAAATGAGCAGTTCTTC. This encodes CASSLSNEQFF. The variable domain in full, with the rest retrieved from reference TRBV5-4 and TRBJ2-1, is ETGVTQSPTHLIKTRGQQVTLRCSSQSGHNTVSWYQQALGQGPQFIFQYYREEENGRGNFPPRFSGLQFPNYSSELNVNALELDDSALYLCASSLSNEQFFGPGTRLTVL.

The CDR3 DNA follows: TGTGCCAGCAGCTTAGGAGGTCTGAACATTCAGTACTTC. This sequence encodes CASSLGGLNIQYF. The chain is built from TRBV11-1 and TRBJ2-4; D remains unclear. The germline gives CDR1 SGHAT, CDR2 FQDESV (reference sequence). Trimming shortened V by 1 base and J by 7 bases, and 8 bases separated the two germline ends. CDR3 size: 13 residues.

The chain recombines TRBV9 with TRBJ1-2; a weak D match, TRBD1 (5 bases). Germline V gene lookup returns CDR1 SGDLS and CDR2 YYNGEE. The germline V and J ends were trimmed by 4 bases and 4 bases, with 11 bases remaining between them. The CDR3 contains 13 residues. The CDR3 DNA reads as TGTGCCAGCAGCATACCTGGGGGCTATGGCTACACCTTC. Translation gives CASSIPGGYGYTF.

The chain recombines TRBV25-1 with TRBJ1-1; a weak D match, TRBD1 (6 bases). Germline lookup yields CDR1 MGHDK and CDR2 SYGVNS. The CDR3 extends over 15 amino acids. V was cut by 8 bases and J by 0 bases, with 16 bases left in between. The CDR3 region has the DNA TGTGCCAGCCGGCCGACAGGAGGTATGAACACTGAAGCTTTCTTT. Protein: CASRPTGGMNTEAFF. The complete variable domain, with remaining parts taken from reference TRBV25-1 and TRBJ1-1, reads EADIYQTPRYLVIGTGKKITLECSQTMGHDKMYWYQQDPGMELHLIHYSYGVNSTEKGDLSSESTVSRIRTEHFPLTLESARPSHTSQYLCASRPTGGMNTEAFFGQGTRLTVV.

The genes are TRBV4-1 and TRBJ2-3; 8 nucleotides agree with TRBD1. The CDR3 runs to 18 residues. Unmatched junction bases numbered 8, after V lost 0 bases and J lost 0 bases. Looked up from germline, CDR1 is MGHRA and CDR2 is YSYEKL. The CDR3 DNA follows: TGCGCCAGCAGCCAAGATTGGAGGACAGGGTCTAGCACAGATACGCAGTATTTT. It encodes CASSQDWRTGSSTDTQYF.

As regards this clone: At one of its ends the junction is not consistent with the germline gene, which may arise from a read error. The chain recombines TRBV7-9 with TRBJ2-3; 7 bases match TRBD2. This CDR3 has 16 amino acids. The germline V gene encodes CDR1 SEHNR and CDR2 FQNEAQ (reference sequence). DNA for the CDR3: TGTGCCAACAGCTTAGAGGCGGGAGCTAACACAGATACGCAGTATTTT. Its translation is CANSLEAGANTDTQYF. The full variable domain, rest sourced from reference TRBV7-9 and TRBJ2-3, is DTGVSQNPRHKITKRGQNVTFRCDPISEHNRLYWYRQTLGQGPEFLTYFQNEAQLEKSRLLSDRFSAERPKGSFSTLEIQRTEQGDSAMYLCANSLEAGANTDTQYFGPGTRLTVL.

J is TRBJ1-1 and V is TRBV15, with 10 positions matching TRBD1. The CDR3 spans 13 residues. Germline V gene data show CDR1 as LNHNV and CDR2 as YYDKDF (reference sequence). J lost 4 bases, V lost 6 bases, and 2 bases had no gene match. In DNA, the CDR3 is TGTGCCACCAGGGGGGACAGGGGCACTGAAGCTTTCTTT. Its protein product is CATRGDRGTEAFF.

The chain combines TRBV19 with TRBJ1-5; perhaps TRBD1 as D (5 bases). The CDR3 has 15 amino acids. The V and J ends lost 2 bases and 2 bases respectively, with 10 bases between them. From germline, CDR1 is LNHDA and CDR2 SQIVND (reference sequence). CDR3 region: CASSILGGGNQPQHF. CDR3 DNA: TGTGCCAGTAGTATACTTGGGGGGGGCAATCAGCCCCAGCATTTT.

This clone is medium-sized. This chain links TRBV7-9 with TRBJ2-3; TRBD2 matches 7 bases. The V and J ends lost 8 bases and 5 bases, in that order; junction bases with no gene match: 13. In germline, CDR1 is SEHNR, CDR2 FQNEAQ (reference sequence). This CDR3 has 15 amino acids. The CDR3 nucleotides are TGTGCCAGCTTACCGGGAAGCGGGACCCTAGATACGCAGTATTTT. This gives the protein CASLPGSGTLDTQYF.

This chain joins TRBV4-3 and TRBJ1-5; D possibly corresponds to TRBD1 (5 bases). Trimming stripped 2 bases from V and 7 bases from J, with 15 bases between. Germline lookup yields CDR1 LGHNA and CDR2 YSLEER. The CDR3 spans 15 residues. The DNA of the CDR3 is TGCGCCAGCAGCCAATCATACCAGGGTCAACAGCCCCAGCATTTT. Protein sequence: CASSQSYQGQQPQHF.

CDR3 nucleotide sequence: TGTGCCAGCAGCCCTACAGCTGCCGGGAATCAGCCCCAGCATTTT. As protein: CASSPTAAGNQPQHF. V gene TRBV7-9 combines with J gene TRBJ1-5, with unresolved D. Germline values: CDR1 SEHNR, CDR2 FQNEAQ (reference sequence). V lost 5 bases and J lost 4, with 15 bases in between. This CDR3 comprises 15 residues.

CDR3 in DNA: TGTGCCAGCAGCTTGCGGGAGAGGAGCTCCTACAATGAGCAGTTCTTC. Residues: CASSLRERSSYNEQFF. The rearrangement uses TRBV11-2 and TRBJ2-1, with 7 bases fitting TRBD2. The CDR3 has 16 residues. V lost 3 bases, J lost 0 bases, and 5 bases stayed unmatched. Per the germline V gene, CDR1 is SGHAT and CDR2 is FQNNGV.

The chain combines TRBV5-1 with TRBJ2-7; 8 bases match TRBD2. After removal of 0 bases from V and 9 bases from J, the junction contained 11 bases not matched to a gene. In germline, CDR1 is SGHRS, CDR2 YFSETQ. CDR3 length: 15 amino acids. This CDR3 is CASSLVAGGSFGQYF. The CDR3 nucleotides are TGCGCCAGCAGCTTGGTTGCGGGGGGCTCTTTCGGGCAGTACTTC.

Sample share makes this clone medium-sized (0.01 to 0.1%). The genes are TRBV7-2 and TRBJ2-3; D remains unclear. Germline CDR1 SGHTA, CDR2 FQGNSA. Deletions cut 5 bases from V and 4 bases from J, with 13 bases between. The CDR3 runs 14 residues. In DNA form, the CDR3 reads TGTGCCAGCAGCCGGAGAGGCGGCTCAGATACGCAGTATTTT. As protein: CASSRRGGSDTQYF.

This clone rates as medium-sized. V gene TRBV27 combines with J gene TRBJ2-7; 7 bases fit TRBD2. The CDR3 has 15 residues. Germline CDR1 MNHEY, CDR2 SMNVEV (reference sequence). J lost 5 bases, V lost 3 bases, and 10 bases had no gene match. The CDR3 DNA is TGTGCCAGCAGTTTCCTTGCGGGAGTACCAAACGAGCAGTACTTC. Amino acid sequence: CASSFLAGVPNEQYF.

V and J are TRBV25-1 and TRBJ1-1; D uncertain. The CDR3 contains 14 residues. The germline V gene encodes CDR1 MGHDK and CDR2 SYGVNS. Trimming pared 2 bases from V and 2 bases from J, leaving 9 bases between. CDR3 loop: CASSEVDKNTEAFF. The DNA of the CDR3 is TGTGCCAGCAGTGAAGTCGACAAAAACACTGAAGCTTTCTTT.

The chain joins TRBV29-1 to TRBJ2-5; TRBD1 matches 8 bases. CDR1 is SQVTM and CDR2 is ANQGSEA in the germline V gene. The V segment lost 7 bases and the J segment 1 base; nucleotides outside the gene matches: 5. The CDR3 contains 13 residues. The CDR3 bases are TGCAGCGCAGTACAGGGGGGCCAAGAGACCCAGTACTTC. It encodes CSAVQGGQETQYF.

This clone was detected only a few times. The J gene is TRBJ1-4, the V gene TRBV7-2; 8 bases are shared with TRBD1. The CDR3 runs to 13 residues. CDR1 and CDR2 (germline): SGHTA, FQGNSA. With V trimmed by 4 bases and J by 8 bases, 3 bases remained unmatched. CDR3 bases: TGTGCCAGCAGCTCCAGGGGGCTCGAAAAACTGTTTTTT. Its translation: CASSSRGLEKLFF.

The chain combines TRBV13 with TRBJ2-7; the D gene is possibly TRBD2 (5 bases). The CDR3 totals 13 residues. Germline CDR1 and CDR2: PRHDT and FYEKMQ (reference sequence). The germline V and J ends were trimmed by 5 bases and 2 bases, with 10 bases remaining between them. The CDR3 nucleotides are TGTGCCAGCAGCGCCTGGGGAGCCTACGAGCAGTACTTC. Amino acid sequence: CASSAWGAYEQYF. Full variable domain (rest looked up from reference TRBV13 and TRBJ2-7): AAGVIQSPRHLIKEKRETATLKCYPIPRHDTVYWYQQGPGQDPQFLISFYEKMQSDKGSIPDRFSAQQFSDYHSELNMSSLELGDSALYFCASSAWGAYEQYFGPGTRLTVT.

The CDR3 protein is CASSQDTGNTIYF. The DNA of the CDR3 is TGCGCCAGCAGCCAAGATACTGGAAACACCATATATTTT. The rearrangement links TRBV4-3 to TRBJ1-3; no clear D. CDR1 is LGHNA, CDR2 YSLEER, per germline. The CDR3 totals 13 residues. Deletions cut 0 bases from V and 2 bases from J, with 2 bases between.